A single sample gave rise to the 8 T cell receptor beta chains below, sequenced in a study of regulatory T cells in long-lasting Graves disease. Arm-PCR with iRepertoire HTBI primers amplified the CDR3 regions for these TCR beta libraries. TCRdb called the multiplex PCR reads again in MiXCR, with one record for every CDR3 protein. The data hold approximately 350,000 distinct CDR3 sequences, with 10% to 15% observed a single time. The sample's time point: newly diagnosed GD, antithyroid drugs for less than 3 months. From RNA extracted from PBMCs, the TCR library was made. This sample was also put to use in a study of T cells in Graves' hyperthyroidism and ophthalmopathy.

The material sequenced was peripheral blood mononuclear cells (PBMCs), taken at new diagnosis, from a patient treated with antithyroid drugs. Source of these receptors: a woman in her late teens or twenties with Graves disease.

The chain recombines TRBV20-1 with TRBJ2-2, with D tentatively TRBD1 or TRBD2 (5 bases each). Per the germline V gene, CDR1 is DFQATT and CDR2 is SNEGSKA (reference sequence). V dropped 3 bases and J dropped 4 bases, with 12 bases sitting between them. The CDR3 sequence is 14 residues long. DNA of the CDR3: TGCAGTGCTAGGGACTTCAGGGCCACCGGGGAGCTGTTTTTT. Translation: CSARDFRATGELFF.

Turning to this clonotype: With a much larger clone just one base away, this may be a read error. This sequence joins TRBV4-3 and TRBJ1-5; 10 positions match TRBD1. After removal of 0 bases from V and 7 bases from J, the junction contained 15 bases not matched to a gene. The CDR3 covers 19 residues. Germline V gives CDR1 LGHNA, CDR2 YSLEER. The CDR3 region has the DNA TGCGCCAGCAGCCAAGATTCGAGGGTGTCCGGGACAGGGGACCAGCCCCAGCATTTT. Its translation is CASSQDSRVSGTGDQPQHF.

Of note for this clonotype: A much bigger clone sits one base away, suggesting this may be a read error. The genes are TRBV7-2 and TRBJ2-7; 7 bases are shared with TRBD1. Germline assignment: CDR1 SGHTA and CDR2 FQGNSA. V lost 1 base, J lost 7 bases, and 10 bases stayed unmatched. There are 15 residues in the CDR3. The CDR3: CASSLEGAGPNEQYF. CDR3 DNA sequence: TGTGCCAGCAGCTTAGAGGGGGCAGGGCCCAATGAGCAGTACTTC.

The chain recombines TRBV9 with TRBJ2-2, with 10 bases matching TRBD2. The CDR3 runs 16 residues. Germline V gene data show CDR1 as SGDLS and CDR2 as YYNGEE. V lost 0 bases and J lost 9; bases outside the gene matches: 8. The DNA of the CDR3 is TGTGCCAGCAGCGTAGGCCTAGCGGGGGAGATGAGGGAGCTGTTTTTT. This codes for CASSVGLAGEMRELFF. Together with reference TRBV9 and TRBJ2-2, the CDR3 gives the full variable domain: DSGVTQTPKHLITATGQRVTLRCSPRSGDLSVYWYQQSLDQGLQFLIQYYNGEERAKGNILERFSAQQFPDLHSELNLSSLELGDSALYFCASSVGLAGEMRELFFGEGSRLTVL.

The sample holds many counts of this clonotype. This chain links TRBV11-2 with TRBJ2-3, with no clear D. The CDR3 runs 15 residues. V dropped 2 bases and J dropped 1 base, with 10 bases sitting between them. Germline lookup yields CDR1 SGHAT and CDR2 FQNNGV. The CDR3 DNA reads as TGTGCCAGCAGCTTATTAGACTCCGGCACAGATACGCAGTATTTT. Translated: CASSLLDSGTDTQYF.

This clonotype was seen many times. The chain combines TRBV30 with TRBJ1-6, with D possibly TRBD1 on 6 matching bases. The CDR3 spans 15 residues. Germline V gene data show CDR1 as GTSNPN and CDR2 as SVGIG (reference sequence). The V gene lost 0 bases and the J gene lost 7 bases, with 13 bases spanning the gap. The DNA of the CDR3 is TGTGCCTGGAGTGTCCCAGGGACACGAAATTCACCCCTCCACTTT. Translating it yields CAWSVPGTRNSPLHF.

The rearrangement uses TRBV29-1 and TRBJ1-1, with no clear D. The CDR3 sequence is 14 residues long. V lost 1 base to trimming and J lost 1 base, with 10 bases between them. Germline V gives CDR1 SQVTM, CDR2 ANQGSEA. CDR3 coding DNA: TGCAGCGTTGAAGGTACGGCTCAGAACACTGAAGCTTTCTTT. It specifies CSVEGTAQNTEAFF.

This clonotype came up a few times. The V and J genes are TRBV6-2 or TRBV6-3 and TRBJ1-6, with no clear D. V shed 0 bases and J shed 14 bases, with 11 bases lying between them. This CDR3 spans 13 amino acids. Per the germline V gene, CDR1 is MNHEY and CDR2 is SVGEGT. This CDR3 reads CASSYSGMDALHF. CDR3 sequence (DNA): TGTGCCAGCAGTTACTCAGGAATGGACGCCCTCCACTTT.